A selection of T cell receptor beta chains follows, all from one sample in a study of T cell responses to AZD1222 COVID-19 vaccine. Data came from immunoSEQ multiplex PCR; TCRdb stores just in-frame clones and leaves some out. The table lists under 150,000 clones, about 90% of them singletons. The sequences come from peripheral blood, collected 28 days after the second AZD1222 dose. The receptors shown here come from an adult who received the AZD1222 COVID-19 vaccine. Both conserved end residues are part of each CDR3. The order of the fields is clone size, CDR3 length, D gene, V gene, J gene, CDR3 protein, CDR3 DNA. D genes are given only for firm matches. Not every row has a clone size; where given, it reads once, few, many or a size class.

NA	13	NA	TRBV5-4	TRBJ1-2	CASSLEQDYGYTF	TGTGCCAGCAGCTTGGAACAGGATTATGGCTACACCTTC
NA	13	TRBD1	TRBV9	TRBJ1-2	CASSLGQHYGYTF	TGTGCCAGCAGCCTGGGACAGCACTATGGCTACACCTTC
NA	14	NA	TRBV7-3	TRBJ1-1	CASSLTGPNTEAFF	TGTGCCAGCAGCCTCACAGGGCCCAACACTGAAGCTTTCTTT
NA	15	NA	TRBV6-5	TRBJ2-5	CASSNPSGPQETQYF	TGTGCCAGCAGTAACCCCTCGGGGCCCCAAGAGACCCAGTACTTC
NA	17	TRBD1	TRBV6-2/TRBV6-3	TRBJ1-2	CASSGNPGQGGGYGYTF	TGTGCCAGCAGTGGCAACCCCGGACAGGGAGGAGGCTATGGCTACACCTTC
NA	14	NA	TRBV28	TRBJ1-5	CATYRQRGDQPQHF	TGTGCCACCTATCGACAGAGGGGCGATCAGCCCCAGCATTTT
NA	16	TRBD2	TRBV18	TRBJ2-1	CASSSKAGGPYNEQFF	TGTGCCAGCTCATCCAAAGCGGGGGGGCCCTACAATGAGCAGTTCTTC
NA	15	NA	TRBV5-1	TRBJ2-5	CASSLGNRPQETQYF	TGCGCCAGCAGCTTGGGTAACCGTCCCCAAGAGACCCAGTACTTC
once	15	TRBD2	TRBV11-3	TRBJ2-1	CASSSGTSARDEQFF	TGTGCCAGCAGCTCCGGGACTAGCGCCAGGGATGAGCAGTTCTTC
NA	16	NA	TRBV5-1	TRBJ2-2	CASSLAPGGSTGELFF	TGCGCCAGCAGCTTAGCCCCTGGGGGTAGCACCGGGGAGCTGTTTTTT
NA	14	TRBD1	TRBV29-1	TRBJ1-2	CSVIRQGSSRGYTF	TGCAGCGTGATCCGACAGGGGTCGTCGCGGGGCTACACCTTC
NA	13	NA	TRBV28	TRBJ1-2	CASSKDSRYGYTF	TGTGCCAGCAGTAAGGACAGTCGTTATGGCTACACCTTC
NA	14	NA	TRBV10-3	TRBJ1-5	CAISESRGNQPQHF	TGTGCCATCAGTGAGTCGAGGGGGAATCAGCCCCAGCATTTT
NA	15	NA	TRBV28	TRBJ2-6	CASSTPKAGANVLTF	TGTGCCAGCAGCACCCCCAAGGCTGGGGCCAACGTCCTGACTTTC
once	11	NA	TRBV19	TRBJ1-2	CASSNPGSYTF	TGTGCCAGTAGTAATCCCGGTAGCTACACCTTC
NA	14	TRBD1	TRBV27	TRBJ2-5	CASSFFGQGETQYF	TGTGCCAGCAGTTTCTTCGGACAGGGAGAGACCCAGTACTTC
NA	16	NA	TRBV28	TRBJ2-2	CASRPRGTSNTGELFF	TGTGCCAGCAGACCCCGAGGGACATCGAACACCGGGGAGCTGTTTTTT
NA	15	NA	TRBV6-1	TRBJ2-7	CASSEASAGRYEQYF	TGTGCCAGCAGTGAAGCGTCGGCAGGGCGGTACGAGCAGTACTTC
NA	15	NA	TRBV6-2/TRBV6-3	TRBJ2-1	CASSHGGGAYNEQFF	TGTGCCAGCAGCCACGGGGGAGGAGCCTACAATGAGCAGTTCTTC
NA	14	NA	TRBV9	TRBJ1-2	CASSADGHLYGYTF	TGTGCCAGCAGCGCCGATGGTCACCTCTATGGCTACACCTTC
once	15	TRBD1	TRBV29-1	TRBJ2-3	CSVEERDRNTDTQYF	TGCAGCGTTGAAGAGAGGGACAGGAACACAGATACGCAGTATTTT
once	15	TRBD1	TRBV27	TRBJ1-1	CASSLRTGTNAEAFF	TGTGCCAGCAGTTTAAGGACAGGGACTAACGCTGAAGCTTTCTTT
NA	17	TRBD1	TRBV30	TRBJ2-3	CAWSVVWKGTGADTQYF	TGTGCCTGGAGTGTGGTTTGGAAAGGAACAGGGGCAGATACGCAGTATTTT
NA	13	NA	TRBV25-1	TRBJ2-1	CASSRDILTGQFF	TGTGCCAGCAGTCGGGACATACTAACCGGGCAGTTCTTC
NA	18	TRBD1	TRBV28	TRBJ1-5	CASSPTGGERPSRQPQHF	TGTGCCAGCAGTCCTACAGGGGGCGAACGGCCATCTAGGCAGCCCCAGCATTTT
NA	13	NA	TRBV2	TRBJ1-1	CASSVLPNTEAFF	TGTGCCAGCAGTGTTCTTCCGAACACTGAAGCTTTCTTT
NA	14	TRBD1	TRBV19	TRBJ2-1	CASSGRNRGNEQFF	TGTGCCAGTAGTGGCCGAAACAGGGGCAATGAGCAGTTCTTC
NA	13	NA	TRBV7-6	TRBJ2-7	CASSSLGILEQYF	TGTGCCAGCAGCTCATTGGGTATTCTCGAGCAGTACTTC
once	14	TRBD1	TRBV3-1/TRBV3-2	TRBJ1-2	CASSRQGWVYGYTF	TGTGCCAGCAGCCGACAGGGCTGGGTCTATGGCTACACCTTC
few	17	NA	TRBV3-1/TRBV3-2	TRBJ2-2	CASSQRSPTGNTGELFF	TGTGCCAGCAGCCAAAGAAGCCCTACAGGGAACACCGGGGAGCTGTTTTTT
NA	15	NA	TRBV3-1/TRBV3-2	TRBJ1-2	CASSQDLGRVSGYTF	TGTGCCAGCAGCCAAGATCTTGGCAGGGTGTCGGGCTACACCTTC
NA	14	NA	TRBV6-5	TRBJ1-5	CASSQGTLNQPQHF	TGTGCCAGCAGCCAAGGGACACTCAATCAGCCCCAGCATTTT
NA	13	NA	TRBV28	TRBJ1-1	CASSTPGIPEAFF	TGTGCCAGCAGCACCCCAGGGATCCCAGAGGCTTTCTTT
NA	16	TRBD1	TRBV5-4	TRBJ1-2	CASSHGRDRGLYGYTF	TGTGCCAGCAGCCATGGCCGGGACAGGGGACTCTATGGCTACACCTTC
once	13	NA	TRBV6-5	TRBJ1-3	CASSRSSGNTIYF	TGTGCCAGCAGCAGGAGCTCTGGAAACACCATATATTTT
NA	17	TRBD1	TRBV19	TRBJ1-1	CASQIGPGGLGSTEAFF	TGTGCCAGTCAAATAGGGCCAGGGGGCCTTGGTAGCACTGAAGCTTTCTTT
few	16	NA	TRBV18	TRBJ2-1	CASKGIRTVENNEQFF	TGTGCCAGCAAGGGCATCCGGACGGTAGAGAACAATGAGCAGTTCTTC
NA	14	NA	TRBV19	TRBJ1-1	CASRTSTVNTEAFF	TGTGCCAGTAGGACATCGACGGTGAACACTGAAGCTTTCTTT
NA	15	NA	TRBV7-8	TRBJ1-4	CASSLVRAGDEKLFF	TGTGCCAGCAGCTTAGTGCGGGCAGGGGATGAAAAACTGTTTTTT
NA	17	TRBD1	TRBV30	TRBJ1-2	CAWSPRDRGQRNYGYTF	TGTGCCTGGAGTCCAAGGGACAGGGGGCAGCGCAACTATGGCTACACCTTC
NA	13	NA	TRBV12-3/TRBV12-4	TRBJ1-2	CASRRRASGGYTF	TGTGCCAGCAGACGTCGAGCCAGTGGTGGCTACACCTTC
NA	14	TRBD1	TRBV19	TRBJ1-4	CASRRTGGIEKLFF	TGTGCCAGTAGGAGGACAGGGGGGATTGAAAAACTGTTTTTT
NA	13	TRBD1	TRBV11-2	TRBJ2-7	CASSLTGGYEQYF	TGTGCCAGCAGCTTGACAGGGGGCTACGAGCAGTACTTC
NA	15	TRBD1	TRBV10-3	TRBJ1-4	CAISEQGQPNEKLFF	TGTGCCATCAGTGAGCAGGGACAGCCTAATGAAAAACTGTTTTTT
NA	13	TRBD1	TRBV6-5	TRBJ2-7	CASSLTGAYEQYF	TGTGCCAGCAGTTTGACAGGGGCCTACGAGCAGTACTTC
NA	14	TRBD1	TRBV7-9	TRBJ1-1	CASSPGQGNTEAFF	TGTGCCAGCAGCCCGGGACAGGGGAACACTGAAGCTTTCTTT